This TCR beta chain was recovered during a study of breast tumors, draining lymph nodes, adjacent tissues. Notes on the study in general: Tumor TCR diversity was below lymph nodes but above nontumor tissue.

MiXCR, applied by TCRdb to the multiplex PCR reads, yields one record per CDR3 protein. The sample holds 13,000 to 15,000 distinct CDR3 sequences, around 47% seen once. This clonotype was picked up many times. Its specificity is not known. The V end was cut by 5 bases, the J end by 3 bases, with 22 bases between. The germline gives CDR1 MNHEY, CDR2 SVGEGT. The CDR3 is 17 amino acids. The sequencing input was tumor-adjacent breast tissue. The source of this sequence is a female donor with breast cancer. Some clones in this sample may be carry-over from other donors' samples. This sequence joins TRBV6-2 or TRBV6-3 and TRBJ1-2, with a possible D match to TRBD1 (5 bases). The CDR3 nucleotides read TGTGCCAGCAGTCACACCACTCGCCCCATCAGGGACTATGGCTACACCTTC. This encodes CASSHTTRPIRDYGYTF.